One and the same sample provided the 13 T cell receptor beta chains below, sequenced in a study of shared clonotypes between healthy human individuals. Measured with immunoSEQ multiplex PCR; TCRdb has only the in-frame clones, and not every one. The table records about 480,000 clones, nearly 80% of them present only once. Sequenced material: PBMCs. These receptors originate from a woman aged 40 to 50 in good health. Some clones in this sample may be carry-over from other donors' samples.

As for this clone: Other DNA sequences in this specimen translate into the identical CDR3. The chain joins TRBV6-1 to TRBJ1-5; no clear D gene. V shed 2 bases and J shed 4 bases, with 9 bases lying between them. CDR1 and CDR2 (germline): MNHNS, SASEGT. The CDR3 sequence is 14 residues long. CDR3 nucleotide sequence: TGTGCCAGCAGTGAAAGAATGGGTAATCAGCCCCAGCATTTT. It codes for CASSERMGNQPQHF.

Of note for this clone: This sample also contains other DNA sequences that code for the same CDR3. The chain links TRBV15 to TRBJ2-7, with D perhaps being TRBD1 or TRBD2 (5 bases each). In germline, CDR1 is LNHNV, CDR2 YYDKDF (reference sequence). CDR3 length: 14 amino acids. V lost 0 bases to trimming and J lost 3 bases, with 9 bases between them. The CDR3 loop is CATSRDRGRYEQYF. The CDR3 DNA follows: TGTGCCACCAGCAGAGACCGGGGCCGCTACGAGCAGTACTTC.

J is TRBJ1-5 and V is TRBV6-1; D gene unclear. CDR3 size: 13 residues. V lost 4 bases and J 4 bases, leaving 8 bases between the germline ends. The germline gives CDR1 MNHNS, CDR2 SASEGT. The CDR3 sequence: CASSGIKNQPQHF. The CDR3, as DNA: TGTGCCAGCAGTGGTATCAAAAATCAGCCCCAGCATTTT.

In DNA, the CDR3 is TGTGCCAGCAGCCTTACTGGGAGGGGAGACGAAAAACTGTTTTTT. Encoded protein: CASSLTGRGDEKLFF. The chain has TRBV6-5 and TRBJ1-4; TRBD1 might be the D (5 bases). The CDR3 spans 15 residues. The ends were cut back, 6 bases at V and 8 bases at J, with 19 bases in the middle. The germline CDR1 and CDR2 sequences are MNHEY and SVGAGI.

DNA of the CDR3: TGTGCCAGCAGTGCCTCAGGGGGAGATTATTCTGAAGCTTTCTTT. It is translated as CASSASGGDYSEAFF. The chain carries TRBV6-4 and TRBJ1-1, with 7 positions matching TRBD1. CDR3 length equals 15 residues. V was clipped by 4 bases and J by 6 bases; unmatched bases: 11. From germline, CDR1 is MRHNA and CDR2 SNTAGT.

V gene TRBV18 combines with J gene TRBJ2-5; D not resolved. The CDR3 is 15 residues long. The germline gives CDR1 KGHSH, CDR2 LQKENI. Trimming pared 2 bases from V and 2 bases from J, leaving 12 bases between. The CDR3 spells CASSPGYDNQETQYF. CDR3 nucleotides: TGTGCCAGCTCACCAGGGTACGATAATCAAGAGACCCAGTACTTC.

This clone occurred a few times. V usage is TRBV28 and J usage is TRBJ1-4, with D uncertain. The CDR3 runs to 15 residues. Germline V gene lookup returns CDR1 MDHEN and CDR2 SYDVKM. Trimming left V 2 bases short and J 7 bases short, with 14 bases between. The CDR3 spells CASSLPWPGAEKLFF. The CDR3 DNA follows: TGTGCCAGCAGTTTACCCTGGCCAGGTGCTGAAAAACTGTTTTTT. The full variable domain, its missing parts supplied by reference TRBV28 and TRBJ1-4, is DVKVTQSSRYLVKRTGEKVFLECVQDMDHENMFWYRQDPGLGLRLIYFSYDVKMKEKGDIPEGYSVSREKKERFSLILESASTNQTSMYLCASSLPWPGAEKLFFGSGTQLSVL.

V and J are TRBV18 and TRBJ2-3; no clear D gene. The V gene lost 3 bases and the J gene lost 6 bases, with 10 bases spanning the gap. The germline CDR1 and CDR2 sequences are KGHSH and LQKENI. This CDR3 contains 13 residues. DNA of the CDR3: TGTGCCAGCTCACCCCCCACGGCTGATACGCAGTATTTT. This sequence encodes CASSPPTADTQYF.

The CDR3 loop is CASSLSTGGGQPQHF. CDR3 DNA: TGCGCCAGCAGCTTGTCAACAGGGGGCGGTCAGCCCCAGCATTTT. J is TRBJ1-5 and V is TRBV5-1; 9 nucleotides line up with TRBD1. J gave up 6 bases and V 1 base, and 5 bases lay outside the gene matches. CDR3 size: 15 residues. Germline V gene lookup returns CDR1 SGHRS and CDR2 YFSETQ. The variable domain in full, with the rest retrieved from reference TRBV5-1 and TRBJ1-5, is KAGVTQTPRYLIKTRGQQVTLSCSPISGHRSVSWYQQTPGQGLQFLFEYFSETQRNKGNFPGRFSGRQFSNSRSEMNVSTLELGDSALYLCASSLSTGGGQPQHFGDGTRLSIL.

The rearrangement uses TRBV7-3 and TRBJ2-1, with 15 bases identical to TRBD2. CDR1 SGHTA and CDR2 FQGTGA come from the germline V gene. This CDR3 comprises 18 residues. J lost 9 bases, V lost 3 bases, and 12 bases had no gene match. The CDR3 coding sequence is TGTGCCAGCAGCTTGACCCGGAGGGGACTAGCGGGAGGCGGTGAGCAGTTCTTC. This sequence encodes CASSLTRRGLAGGGEQFF.

The table lists this clone with a few counts. The chain is built from TRBV5-6 and TRBJ2-5; D perhaps matches TRBD2 (5 bases). The J call may be wrong; the DNA end is better matched by TRBJ2-7. Germline V gene sequence: CDR1 SGHDT, CDR2 YYEEEE. CDR3 length: 14 amino acids. The CDR3 protein is CASSPGEFASEQYF. CDR3 DNA: TGTGCCAGCAGCCCCGGGGAGTTTGCCTCCGAGCAGTACTTC.

The J gene is TRBJ1-6, the V gene TRBV28, with D tentatively TRBD1 (5 bases). The CDR3 length is 14 residues. Germline assignment: CDR1 MDHEN and CDR2 SYDVKM. V dropped 6 bases and J dropped 8 bases, with 14 bases sitting between them. The CDR3 sequence is CASSLDSGHSPLHF. The CDR3 coding sequence is TGTGCCAGCAGCCTCGACAGCGGGCATTCACCCCTCCACTTT.

V usage is TRBV7-8 and J usage is TRBJ1-3; weak D call: TRBD1 (6 bases). Germline V gene lookup returns CDR1 SGHVS and CDR2 FQNEAQ. The CDR3 consists of 15 residues. The ends were cut back, 1 base at V and 0 bases at J, with 7 bases in the middle. CDR3 sequence reads: CASSLVQGSGNTIYF. CDR3 in DNA: TGTGCCAGCAGCTTAGTACAGGGCTCTGGAAACACCATATATTTT.